What follows are 5 T cell receptor beta chains derived from one specimen sequenced in a study of shared T cell receptors in the human thymus. Profiling relied on immunoSEQ multiplex PCR, and the TCRdb table lists in-frame clones only, not all of them. The data hold about 660,000 clones, with 70% to 90% observed a single time. This sample also belongs to another study, concerning human thymus T cells.

The sample comprised thymocytes. All receptors come from a boy less than two years old with a congenital heart defect.

This clone was seen just once. This chain joins TRBV10-1 and TRBJ2-7; the match to TRBD1 covers 8 bases. CDR1 is WNHNN, CDR2 SYGVQD, per germline (reference sequence). The CDR3 covers 16 residues. J was trimmed by 1 base and V by 0 bases; bases with no gene match: 5. This chain's CDR3 is CASSESRTGSSYEQYF. CDR3 bases: TGCGCCAGCAGTGAGTCGAGGACAGGGTCATCCTACGAGCAGTACTTC.

V and J are TRBV6-1 and TRBJ1-1; D possibly corresponds to TRBD1 (5 bases). Germline-derived CDR1 and CDR2 are MNHNS and SASEGT. The V end was cut by 2 bases, the J end by 3 bases, with 13 bases between. CDR3 size: 15 residues. CDR3 DNA: TGTGCCAGCAGTGAAAACTTTAACAGGCACACTGAAGCTTTCTTT. It is translated as CASSENFNRHTEAFF.

The chain carries TRBV5-6 and TRBJ2-3; TRBD2 aligns across 10 bases. The V and J ends lost 4 bases and 5 bases, in that order; junction bases with no gene match: 10. Germline values: CDR1 SGHDT, CDR2 YYEEEE. This CDR3 comprises 16 residues. The chain's CDR3 is CASSMNPSGSKDTQYF. DNA of the CDR3: TGTGCCAGCAGCATGAACCCTAGCGGGAGTAAAGATACGCAGTATTTT.

J is TRBJ2-2 and V is TRBV5-4; 10 bases line up with TRBD2. With V trimmed by 0 bases and J by 4 bases, 3 bases remained unmatched. Germline assignment: CDR1 SGHNT and CDR2 YYREEE (reference sequence). The CDR3 consists of 16 residues. CDR3 in DNA: TGTGCCAGCAGCTTGGTTTCTAGCGGGAGCACCGGGGAGCTGTTTTTT. Encoded protein: CASSLVSSGSTGELFF.

The chain combines TRBV29-1 with TRBJ1-1, with D possibly TRBD1 on 5 matching bases. The V gene lost 8 bases and the J gene lost 3 bases, with 16 bases spanning the gap. Germline assignment: CDR1 SQVTM and CDR2 ANQGSEA. The CDR3 is 13 residues long. CDR3 protein: CSSHGGEDTEAFF. The CDR3 bases are TGCAGCTCTCACGGGGGAGAGGACACTGAAGCTTTCTTT. The full variable domain, with the rest looked up from reference TRBV29-1 and TRBJ1-1, is SAVISQKPSRDICQRGTSLTIQCQVDSQVTMMFWYRQQPGQSLTLIATANQGSEATYESGFVIDKFPISRPNLTFSTLTVSNMSPEDSSIYLCSSHGGEDTEAFFGQGTRLTVV.